These T cell receptor beta chains were read from a single sample in a study of shared clonotypes between healthy human individuals. Produced via immunoSEQ multiplex PCR; TCRdb's table is partial and in-frame only. The sample has hundreds of thousands of clones; 95% to 97% are singletons. Sequenced: naive CD4+ T cells sorted from blood. All receptors derive from a woman aged 25 to 39 in good health. CDR3s include the opening cysteine and the closing phenylalanine or tryptophan.

V,CDR3
TRBV6-5,CASSYGPRTNYGYTF
TRBV27,CATGMYASGSKDTQYF
TRBV27,CASRAGGTKNYGYTF
TRBV4-2,CASKVGQAGDTDTQYF
TRBV28,CASSLFAPSVSSYNEQFF
TRBV6-4,CASRLAGVDTDTQYF
TRBV28,CASRGTGGRSETQYF
TRBV7-2,CASSFRLAGVTDTQYF
TRBV5-1,CASTHLPGGPSETQYF
TRBV11-2,CASSLPWSGVTGANVLTF
TRBV5-4,CASSPSSGRAREQYF
TRBV18,CASSPPGRQETQYF
TRBV4-2,CASSPDLGNQPQHF
TRBV2,CASRPRDFQETQYF
TRBV28,CASSSNRDTNTEAFF
TRBV28,CASSSGPHEQYF
TRBV4-1,CASSQEAGVIIYGYTF
TRBV28,CASSSQPTGIKADTQYF
TRBV5-1,CASSLVAGGRNEQYF
TRBV10-3,CATGRTNEKLFF
TRBV30,CAWGTTETQYF
TRBV5-8,CASSLGVGTEGTAFVREQYF
TRBV9,CASSVVPGRTEAFF
TRBV9,CASSVVSRGDEQFF
TRBV15,CATSRDITGGTGELFF
TRBV15,CATSSAPGRTVGQRLAAFNEQFF
TRBV6-4,CASSAERGLARNTIYF
TRBV18,CASSPTGSGNTIYF
TRBV2,CASRRDSTYNEQFF
TRBV4-1,CASSQFSGRTTNEKLFF
TRBV6-5,CASSSFLNQPQHF
TRBV18,CASSLSRDRGHEQYF
TRBV28,CATSLGTPGTGELFF
TRBV10-2,CASSLTSGSRGEQYF
TRBV5-4,CASSLVMGRPGTDTQYF
TRBV11-2,CASLGLRSGELFF
TRBV27,CASSPYNNEQFF
TRBV5-1,CASSLLTELNTEAFF
TRBV11-2,CASSLGAVSYEQYF
TRBV5-1,CASSHLAGTGELFF
TRBV23-1,CASSQERYGSGLRGTGELFF
TRBV5-1,CASSLEGQGARTDTQYF
TRBV25-1,CASSLFSGQSPIDEQFF